Listed below are T cell receptor beta chains from one sample, sequenced in a study of T cell responses to AZD1222 COVID-19 vaccine. Sequencing was performed with immunoSEQ multiplex PCR; in TCRdb, only in-frame clones are kept and a portion is missing. The table records roughly 120,000 clones, roughly 90% of them present only once. The input for sequencing was peripheral blood, taken on day 0 of AZD1222 vaccination. Receptors were obtained from an adult in good health. Both conserved end residues are part of each CDR3. The order of the fields is J gene, D gene, V gene, clone size, CDR3 protein, CDR3 DNA. A D gene is named only where the DNA matches it firmly. Clone size is stated in some rows and not others, as once, few, many or a class when expanded.

J gene: TRBJ1-2; D gene: NA; V gene: TRBV2; clone size: NA; CDR3 protein: CASSGSKDYGYTF; CDR3 DNA: TGTGCCAGCAGTGGGTCTAAAGATTATGGCTACACCTTC
J gene: TRBJ2-1; D gene: TRBD2; V gene: TRBV3-1/TRBV3-2; clone size: NA; CDR3 protein: CASSRLWVSGSEFNEQFF; CDR3 DNA: TGTGCCAGCAGCCGATTATGGGTTAGCGGGAGTGAGTTCAATGAGCAGTTCTTC
J gene: TRBJ1-2; D gene: NA; V gene: TRBV6-5; clone size: NA; CDR3 protein: CASSPGAGGYTF; CDR3 DNA: TGTGCCAGCAGCCCGGGGGCGGGTGGCTACACCTTC
J gene: TRBJ2-1; D gene: TRBD2; V gene: TRBV5-1; clone size: NA; CDR3 protein: CASSALAVYNEQFF; CDR3 DNA: TGCGCCAGCAGCGCGCTAGCGGTCTACAATGAGCAGTTCTTC
J gene: TRBJ1-4; D gene: NA; V gene: TRBV5-6; clone size: NA; CDR3 protein: CASSFVGDNEKLFF; CDR3 DNA: TGTGCCAGCAGCTTCGTAGGGGATAATGAAAAACTGTTTTTT
J gene: TRBJ2-7; D gene: TRBD1; V gene: TRBV6-2/TRBV6-3; clone size: NA; CDR3 protein: CASSARDRNYEQYF; CDR3 DNA: TGTGCCAGCAGCGCCCGGGACAGGAATTACGAGCAGTACTTC
J gene: TRBJ2-1; D gene: TRBD2; V gene: TRBV30; clone size: NA; CDR3 protein: CAWSVAGLAGAYGEQFF; CDR3 DNA: TGTGCCTGGAGTGTAGCGGGACTAGCGGGAGCTTACGGTGAGCAGTTCTTC
J gene: TRBJ2-2; D gene: TRBD2; V gene: TRBV19; clone size: NA; CDR3 protein: CASSRDYKLTGELFF; CDR3 DNA: TGTGCCAGCAGCAGGGACTACAAACTCACCGGGGAGCTGTTTTTT
J gene: TRBJ2-1; D gene: TRBD2; V gene: TRBV3-1/TRBV3-2; clone size: NA; CDR3 protein: CASSQEGGSYNEQFF; CDR3 DNA: TGTGCCAGCAGCCAAGAAGGCGGGAGCTACAATGAGCAGTTCTTC
J gene: TRBJ2-5; D gene: NA; V gene: TRBV18; clone size: NA; CDR3 protein: CASSPATQETQYF; CDR3 DNA: TGTGCCAGCTCACCCGCGACACAAGAGACCCAGTACTTC
J gene: TRBJ2-5; D gene: NA; V gene: TRBV18; clone size: NA; CDR3 protein: CASSPRSLETQYF; CDR3 DNA: TGTGCCAGCTCACCAAGATCGCTAGAGACCCAGTACTTC
J gene: TRBJ2-3; D gene: TRBD1; V gene: TRBV10-3; clone size: NA; CDR3 protein: CAISADRGRDTDTQYF; CDR3 DNA: TGTGCCATCAGCGCTGACAGGGGTCGTGACACAGATACGCAGTATTTT
J gene: TRBJ2-3; D gene: NA; V gene: TRBV2; clone size: NA; CDR3 protein: CASRRTAPDTQYF; CDR3 DNA: TGTGCCAGCAGAAGGACAGCCCCGGATACGCAGTATTTT
J gene: TRBJ1-1; D gene: TRBD1; V gene: TRBV10-3; clone size: NA; CDR3 protein: CAIRTTGLGTEAFF; CDR3 DNA: TGTGCCATCAGGACGACAGGGTTGGGCACTGAAGCTTTCTTT
J gene: TRBJ2-1; D gene: TRBD1; V gene: TRBV6-5; clone size: NA; CDR3 protein: CASTLGTGGLDEQFF; CDR3 DNA: TGTGCCAGCACATTGGGGACAGGGGGCTTGGATGAGCAGTTCTTC
J gene: TRBJ2-5; D gene: NA; V gene: TRBV2; clone size: NA; CDR3 protein: CASSWGPGNPQETQYF; CDR3 DNA: TGTGCCAGCAGTTGGGGCCCGGGCAACCCCCAAGAGACCCAGTACTTC
J gene: TRBJ2-7; D gene: TRBD1; V gene: TRBV2; clone size: NA; CDR3 protein: CASSEFSGTGGDEQYF; CDR3 DNA: TGTGCCAGCAGTGAATTTTCCGGGACAGGGGGCGACGAGCAGTACTTC
J gene: TRBJ1-5; D gene: NA; V gene: TRBV19; clone size: NA; CDR3 protein: CASSIFRGSNQPQHF; CDR3 DNA: TGTGCCAGTAGTATTTTTAGGGGAAGCAATCAGCCCCAGCATTTT
J gene: TRBJ2-7; D gene: NA; V gene: TRBV29-1; clone size: few; CDR3 protein: CSVAQGPYEQYF; CDR3 DNA: TGCAGCGTTGCCCAGGGGCCCTACGAGCAGTACTTC
J gene: TRBJ1-1; D gene: NA; V gene: TRBV6-1; clone size: NA; CDR3 protein: CASSETVSTEAFF; CDR3 DNA: TGTGCCAGCAGTGAGACAGTAAGCACTGAAGCTTTCTTT
J gene: TRBJ1-2; D gene: TRBD1; V gene: TRBV5-4; clone size: NA; CDR3 protein: CASSTGTAPGGYGYTF; CDR3 DNA: TGTGCCAGCAGCACCGGGACAGCCCCGGGCGGCTATGGCTACACCTTC
J gene: TRBJ2-1; D gene: NA; V gene: TRBV3-1/TRBV3-2; clone size: NA; CDR3 protein: CASSQEGPNEQFF; CDR3 DNA: TGTGCCAGCAGCCAAGAAGGGCCCAATGAGCAGTTCTTC
J gene: TRBJ1-5; D gene: TRBD1; V gene: TRBV27; clone size: NA; CDR3 protein: CASSFNRDRDQPQHF; CDR3 DNA: TGTGCCAGCAGTTTCAACCGGGACAGGGATCAGCCCCAGCATTTT
J gene: TRBJ2-7; D gene: TRBD1; V gene: TRBV7-6; clone size: NA; CDR3 protein: CASSLRDSAIYEQYF; CDR3 DNA: TGTGCCAGCAGCTTAAGGGACAGTGCTATCTACGAGCAGTACTTC
J gene: TRBJ1-6; D gene: NA; V gene: TRBV18; clone size: NA; CDR3 protein: CASSPDPGRGNSPLHF; CDR3 DNA: TGTGCCAGCTCACCCGACCCCGGACGGGGAAATTCACCCCTCCACTTT
J gene: TRBJ2-7; D gene: NA; V gene: TRBV7-2; clone size: NA; CDR3 protein: CASRPQRDRSYEQYF; CDR3 DNA: TGTGCCAGCAGACCCCAGCGGGACAGGTCCTACGAGCAGTACTTC
J gene: TRBJ1-6; D gene: TRBD1; V gene: TRBV5-8; clone size: NA; CDR3 protein: CASSPWDRNSPLHF; CDR3 DNA: TGTGCCAGCAGCCCTTGGGACAGAAATTCACCCCTCCACTTT
J gene: TRBJ2-5; D gene: TRBD2; V gene: TRBV7-9; clone size: NA; CDR3 protein: CASAGVGETQYF; CDR3 DNA: TGTGCCAGCGCGGGGGTCGGTGAGACCCAGTACTTC